The T cell receptor (beta chain) under discussion was sequenced for a study of blood T cell repertoires in COVID-19. At the level of the study: Samples taken during acute and convalescent COVID-19 were collected in the United States, Italy and Spain. PBMCs, B-cell-depleted T cells, or T cells were the source of the cDNA or gDNA that made up the material.

Original methodology: Nucleated cell counts were estimated from reference gene primer amplification. Sequencing was performed with immunoSEQ multiplex PCR; in TCRdb, only in-frame clones are kept and a portion is missing. V, J and clone size are those of that table, while D and trimming were read from the DNA. The table includes about 180,000 clones, less than 90% detected once. The CDR3 is 19 residues long. The germline V gene encodes CDR1 SGHKS and CDR2 YYEKEE (reference sequence). After removal of 0 bases from V and 3 bases from J, the junction contained 6 bases not matched to a gene. The chain recombines TRBV5-5 with TRBJ2-1, with 16 bases identical to TRBD2. Sequencing was performed on peripheral blood. This TCR came from an older man with active or convalescent COVID-19. CDR3 sequence (DNA): TGTGCCAGCAGCTTGGTCCAGGGACTAGCGGGAGGGGTCTACAATGAGCAGTTCTTC. Protein: CASSLVQGLAGGVYNEQFF.